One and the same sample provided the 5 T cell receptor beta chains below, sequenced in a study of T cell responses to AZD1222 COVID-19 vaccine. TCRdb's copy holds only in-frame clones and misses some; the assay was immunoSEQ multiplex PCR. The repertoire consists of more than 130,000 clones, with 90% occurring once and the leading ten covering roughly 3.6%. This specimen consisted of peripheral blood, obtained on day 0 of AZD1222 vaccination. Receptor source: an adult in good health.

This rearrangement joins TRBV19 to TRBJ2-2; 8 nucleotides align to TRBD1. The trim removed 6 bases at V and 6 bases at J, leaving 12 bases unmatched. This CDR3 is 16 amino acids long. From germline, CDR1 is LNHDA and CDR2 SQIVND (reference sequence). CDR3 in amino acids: CASRSTTGVYAGELFF. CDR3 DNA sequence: TGTGCCAGTAGGTCTACGACAGGGGTCTACGCCGGGGAGCTGTTTTTT. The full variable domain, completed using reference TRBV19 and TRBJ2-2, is DGGITQSPKYLFRKEGQNVTLSCEQNLNHDAMYWYRQDPGQGLRLIYYSQIVNDFQKGDIAEGYSVSREKKESFPLTVTSAQKNPTAFYLCASRSTTGVYAGELFFGEGSRLTVL.

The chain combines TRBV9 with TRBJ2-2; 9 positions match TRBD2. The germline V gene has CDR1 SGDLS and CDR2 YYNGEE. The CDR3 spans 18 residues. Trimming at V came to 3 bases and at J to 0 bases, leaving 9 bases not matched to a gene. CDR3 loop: CASSGGLAGAANTGELFF. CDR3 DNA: TGTGCCAGCAGCGGCGGTTTAGCGGGGGCAGCGAACACCGGGGAGCTGTTTTTT.

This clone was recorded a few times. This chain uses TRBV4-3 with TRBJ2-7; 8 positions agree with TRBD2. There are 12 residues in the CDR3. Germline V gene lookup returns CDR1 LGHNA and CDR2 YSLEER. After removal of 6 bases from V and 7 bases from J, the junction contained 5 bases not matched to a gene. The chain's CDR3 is CASSHSGREQYF. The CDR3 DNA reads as TGCGCCAGCAGTCACAGCGGGAGAGAGCAGTACTTC.

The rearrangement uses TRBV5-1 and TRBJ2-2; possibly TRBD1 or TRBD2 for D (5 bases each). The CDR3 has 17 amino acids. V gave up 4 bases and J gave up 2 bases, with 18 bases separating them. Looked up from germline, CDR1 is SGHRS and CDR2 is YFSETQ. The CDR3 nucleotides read TGCGCCAGCAGCGGGACCTCTACGCCACCAAACACCGGGGAGCTGTTTTTT. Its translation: CASSGTSTPPNTGELFF.

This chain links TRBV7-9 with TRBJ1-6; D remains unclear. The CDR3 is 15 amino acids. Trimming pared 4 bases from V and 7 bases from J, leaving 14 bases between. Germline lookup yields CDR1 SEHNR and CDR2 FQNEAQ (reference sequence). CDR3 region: CASSSALSQNSPLHF. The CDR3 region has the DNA TGTGCCAGCAGCTCCGCATTGAGTCAAAATTCACCCCTCCACTTT. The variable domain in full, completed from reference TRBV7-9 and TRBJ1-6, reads DTGVSQNPRHKITKRGQNVTFRCDPISEHNRLYWYRQTLGQGPEFLTYFQNEAQLEKSRLLSDRFSAERPKGSFSTLEIQRTEQGDSAMYLCASSSALSQNSPLHFGNGTRLTVT.